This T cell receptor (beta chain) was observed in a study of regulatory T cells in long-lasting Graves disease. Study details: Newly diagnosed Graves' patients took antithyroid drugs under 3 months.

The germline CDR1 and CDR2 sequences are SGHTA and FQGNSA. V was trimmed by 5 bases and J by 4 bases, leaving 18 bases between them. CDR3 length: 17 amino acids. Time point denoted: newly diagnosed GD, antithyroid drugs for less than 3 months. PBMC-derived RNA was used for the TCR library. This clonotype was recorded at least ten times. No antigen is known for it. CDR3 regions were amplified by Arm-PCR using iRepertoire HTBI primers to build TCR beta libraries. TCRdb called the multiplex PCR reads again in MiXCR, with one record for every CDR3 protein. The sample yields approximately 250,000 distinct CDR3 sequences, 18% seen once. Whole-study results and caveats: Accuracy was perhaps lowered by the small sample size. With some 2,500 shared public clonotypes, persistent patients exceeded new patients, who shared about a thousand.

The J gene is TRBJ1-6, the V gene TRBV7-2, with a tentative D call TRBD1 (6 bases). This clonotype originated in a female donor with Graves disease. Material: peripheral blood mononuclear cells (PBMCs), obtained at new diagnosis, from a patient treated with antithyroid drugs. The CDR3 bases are TGTGCCAGCAGCCAAGTTGGCCCGACAGGTTATAATTCACCCCTCCACTTT. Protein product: CASSQVGPTGYNSPLHF.